What follows are 21 T cell receptor beta chains derived from one specimen sequenced in a study of T cell responses to AZD1222 COVID-19 vaccine. Produced via immunoSEQ multiplex PCR; TCRdb's table is partial and in-frame only. The sample has 120,000 to 150,000 clones, around 89% seen once. Sequenced material: peripheral blood, taken on day 0 of AZD1222 vaccination. The source is an adult in good health.

The V gene is TRBV6-6, the J gene TRBJ2-7; either TRBD1 or TRBD2 may fit D (7 bases each). Germline CDR1 and CDR2: MNHNY and SVGAGI (reference sequence). The CDR3 totals 14 residues. The V end lost 2 bases, the J end lost 7 bases, and 15 bases lay between the germline ends. CDR3 bases: TGTGCCAGCAGTTACGGGAGGGGGCTGGGAGAGCAGTACTTC. The encoded protein is CASSYGRGLGEQYF.

V usage is TRBV5-1 and J usage is TRBJ2-6, with 7 bases matching TRBD1. J gave up 4 bases and V 5 bases, and 12 bases lay outside the gene matches. CDR1 SGHRS and CDR2 YFSETQ come from the germline V gene. The CDR3 is made up of 17 amino acids. The CDR3 nucleotides are TGCGCCAGCAGATATACTACAGGGGCAGGCGGGGCCAACGTCCTGACTTTC. Protein product: CASRYTTGAGGANVLTF.

This clone was recorded once. The chain has TRBV2 and TRBJ2-1; the match to TRBD1 covers 7 bases. Germline CDR1 is SNHLY and CDR2 is FYNNEI. The J segment lost 3 bases and the V segment lost 7 bases, leaving 6 bases of the junction unmatched. The CDR3 is 14 amino acids. The CDR3 nucleotides are TGTGCCAGCACCGGGGACAGTCACTACAATGAGCAGTTCTTC. It translates to CASTGDSHYNEQFF.

This chain connects TRBV7-2 to TRBJ2-3, with unresolved D. Trimming pared 5 bases from V and 12 bases from J, leaving 15 bases between. The CDR3 is 12 amino acids. CDR1 and CDR2 from the germline V gene are SGHTA and FQGNSA. CDR3 DNA: TGTGCCAGCAGCCTTTCTGGGCCACATCAGTATTTT. This sequence encodes CASSLSGPHQYF.

The table lists this clone with a count of one. The rearrangement uses TRBV18 and TRBJ1-1; TRBD1 is a possible D gene (6 bases). The CDR3 spans 15 residues. V was clipped by 2 bases and J by 1 base, with 11 bases between them. In germline, CDR1 is KGHSH, CDR2 LQKENI. CDR3 sequence (DNA): TGTGCCAGCTCACCAACGGGGGCACCGAACACTGAAGCTTTCTTT. The encoded protein is CASSPTGAPNTEAFF.

J is TRBJ2-3 and V is TRBV4-1, with 15 positions matching TRBD2. CDR1 and CDR2 from the germline V gene are MGHRA and YSYEKL. The length of the CDR3 is 18 residues. V shed 2 bases, J shed 5 bases, and the junction held 8 bases outside the gene matches. The CDR3 is CASSQQGLAGGPVDTQYF. CDR3 DNA: TGCGCCAGCAGCCAACAAGGACTAGCGGGAGGGCCAGTAGATACGCAGTATTTT.

V usage is TRBV7-9 and J usage is TRBJ1-5; the D gene is possibly TRBD1 (6 bases). The germline V gene has CDR1 SEHNR and CDR2 FQNEAQ (reference sequence). This CDR3 has 14 residues. The V gene lost 3 bases and the J gene lost 4 bases, with 10 bases spanning the gap. The CDR3 loop reads CASSFWDTNQPQHF. The CDR3 nucleotides are TGTGCCAGCAGCTTCTGGGACACAAATCAGCCCCAGCATTTT.

The chain links TRBV5-4 to TRBJ1-6; 7 nucleotides align to TRBD1. With V trimmed by 3 bases and J by 7 bases, 7 bases remained unmatched. CDR1 SGHNT and CDR2 YYREEE come from the germline V gene (reference sequence). The CDR3 has 15 residues. The CDR3: CASSSWTGGNSPLHF. CDR3 DNA: TGTGCCAGCAGCTCTTGGACAGGAGGAAATTCACCCCTCCACTTT. Based on the CDR3 plus reference TRBV5-4 and TRBJ1-6, the full variable domain is ETGVTQSPTHLIKTRGQQVTLRCSSQSGHNTVSWYQQALGQGPQFIFQYYREEENGRGNFPPRFSGLQFPNYSSELNVNALELDDSALYLCASSSWTGGNSPLHFGNGTRLTVT.

The chain has TRBV9 and TRBJ2-3, with 11 nucleotides matching TRBD2. There are 15 residues in the CDR3. V shed 3 bases and J 1 base; nucleotides not matched to a gene: 1. CDR1 is SGDLS and CDR2 is YYNGEE in the germline V gene. CDR3 in DNA: TGTGCCAGCAGCGAGACTAGCGGGGGCACAGATACGCAGTATTTT. It is translated as CASSETSGGTDTQYF.

V and J are TRBV6-2 or TRBV6-3 and TRBJ1-2; D gene unclear. This CDR3 has 13 amino acids. CDR1 MNHEY and CDR2 SVGEGT come from the germline V gene. V was pared by 2 bases and J by 7 bases, with 11 bases between. The CDR3 region is CASSYLHSGGYTF. The CDR3 DNA is TGTGCCAGCAGTTACCTACATAGTGGTGGCTACACCTTC.

The J gene is TRBJ2-5, the V gene TRBV11-2; TRBD1 or TRBD2 may be the D gene (5 bases each). This CDR3 is 15 amino acids long. Germline CDR1 reads SGHAT; CDR2 reads FQNNGV. The V end lost 0 bases, the J end lost 4 bases, and 12 bases lay between the germline ends. CDR3 region: CASSLDGGGRETQYF. The CDR3, as DNA: TGTGCCAGCAGCTTAGATGGTGGGGGTCGAGAGACCCAGTACTTC.

Turning to this clone: This CDR3 is also generated by other DNA sequences in the sample. This chain uses TRBV9 with TRBJ2-3; no clear D gene. The length of the CDR3 is 13 residues. Germline CDR1 is SGDLS and CDR2 is YYNGEE. With 2 bases removed from V and 5 bases from J, the gap between germline ends came to 9 bases. CDR3 sequence: CASSVGEEDTQYF. The DNA of the CDR3 is TGTGCCAGCAGCGTCGGAGAGGAAGATACGCAGTATTTT.

In regard to this clone: In the same sample, other DNA sequences code for this CDR3. The chain is built from TRBV5-4 and TRBJ2-5; D perhaps matches TRBD2 (5 bases). V gave up 0 bases and J gave up 3 bases, with 6 bases separating them. The CDR3 has 13 residues. Per germline, CDR1 SGHNT and CDR2 YYREEE (reference sequence). The DNA for the CDR3 is TGTGCCAGCAGCTTGGTCGGGAAAGAGACCCAGTACTTC. Amino acids: CASSLVGKETQYF.

This chain uses TRBV7-8 with TRBJ2-5; tentative D call: TRBD2 (6 bases). V shed 3 bases and J shed 3 bases, with 11 bases lying between them. Germline-derived CDR1 and CDR2 are SGHVS and FQNEAQ. The CDR3 length is 14 residues. CDR3 DNA: TGTGCCAGCAGCTTGGGGAGGAGGAAAGAGACCCAGTACTTC. This codes for CASSLGRRKETQYF. The full variable domain, its missing parts supplied by reference TRBV7-8 and TRBJ2-5, is GAGVSQSPRYKVAKRGQDVALRCDPISGHVSLFWYQQALGQGPEFLTYFQNEAQLDKSGLPSDRFFAERPEGSVSTLKIQRTQQEDSAVYLCASSLGRRKETQYFGPGTRLLVL.

The chain joins TRBV28 to TRBJ1-5; no definite D call. CDR1 is MDHEN and CDR2 is SYDVKM in the germline V gene. With 7 bases removed from V and 5 bases from J, the gap between germline ends came to 15 bases. This CDR3 is built from 14 residues. The CDR3 is CASTQKDFYQPQHF. The CDR3 DNA reads TGTGCCAGCACGCAGAAGGACTTCTATCAGCCCCAGCATTTT. The complete variable domain, with remaining parts taken from reference TRBV28 and TRBJ1-5, reads DVKVTQSSRYLVKRTGEKVFLECVQDMDHENMFWYRQDPGLGLRLIYFSYDVKMKEKGDIPEGYSVSREKKERFSLILESASTNQTSMYLCASTQKDFYQPQHFGDGTRLSIL.

J is TRBJ2-7 and V is TRBV5-6, with D hard to call. The CDR3 contains 15 residues. V was cut by 4 bases and J by 0 bases, with 14 bases left in between. Germline V gene data show CDR1 as SGHDT and CDR2 as YYEEEE. Here the CDR3 DNA reads TGTGCCAGCAGCCCCCTGGATAGGGACTCCTACGAGCAGTACTTC. This gives the protein CASSPLDRDSYEQYF.

The genes are TRBV4-1 and TRBJ1-1; possible D gene TRBD1, 5 bases. In germline, CDR1 is MGHRA, CDR2 YSYEKL. This CDR3 comprises 16 residues. V was pared by 3 bases and J by 5 bases, with 19 bases between. DNA of the CDR3: TGCGCCAGCAGCCAGACACCCCCCGGACGGGGGACTGAAGCTTTCTTT. Translating gives CASSQTPPGRGTEAFF.

The genes are TRBV11-2 and TRBJ2-3; D may match TRBD1 or TRBD2 (5 bases each). Deletions cut 1 base from V and 4 bases from J, with 21 bases between. CDR1 and CDR2 from the germline V gene are SGHAT and FQNNGV. The CDR3 sequence is 18 residues long. The CDR3 region is CASSLVISRGLGPDTQYF. In nucleotides, the CDR3 is TGTGCCAGCAGCTTAGTGATTAGCCGCGGGTTGGGGCCAGATACGCAGTATTTT.

This chain joins TRBV9 and TRBJ1-3, with D possibly TRBD1 on 6 matching bases. The V gene's germline CDR1 is SGDLS and CDR2 YYNGEE. The CDR3 has 19 amino acids. V lost 0 bases, J lost 0 bases, and 19 bases lay in between. The CDR3 DNA reads TGTGCCAGCAGCGTAGCTGGTGCGGGGGCGATGGGCTCTGGAAACACCATATATTTT. Translated, it gives CASSVAGAGAMGSGNTIYF.

The chain recombines TRBV5-5 with TRBJ2-7; 9 positions agree with TRBD1. CDR1 and CDR2 (germline): SGHKS, YYEKEE (reference sequence). The CDR3 has 15 amino acids. V shed 4 bases and J 2 bases; nucleotides not matched to a gene: 7. The CDR3 DNA is TGTGCCAGCAGCGTGGGACAGGGATTGACCTACGAGCAGTACTTC. It encodes CASSVGQGLTYEQYF.

The chain combines TRBV6-1 with TRBJ1-1, with TRBD1 identical over 7 bases. The ends lost 2 bases at V and 2 bases at J; junction bases unmatched: 8. CDR3 size: 16 residues. Germline V gene sequence: CDR1 MNHNS, CDR2 SASEGT. The CDR3 coding sequence is TGTGCCAGCAGTGAACAATTGGGACAGCCAAACACTGAAGCTTTCTTT. The encoded protein is CASSEQLGQPNTEAFF.